This is a list of T cell receptor beta chains from one sample in a study of blood T cell repertoires in COVID-19. The table came from immunoSEQ multiplex PCR; TCRdb's copy has only in-frame clones and leaves some out. The table lists nearly 50,000 clones, roughly 83% of them singletons, with over 2% in the top ten. Input material: peripheral blood. The receptors derive from a woman aged 55-70 years with acute or convalescent COVID-19. Each CDR3 is given with its conserved first and last residue. Fields, in order: CDR3 length, clone size, V gene, J gene, D gene, CDR3 DNA, CDR3 protein. The D gene is left open where the match is weak. Size values are once, few and many counts, or a class for expanded clones, and some rows have none.

16,NA,TRBV29-1,TRBJ2-7,TRBD2,TGCAGCGCCGCGGGACTAGCGGGGGGAACGACCTACGAGCAGTACTTC,CSAAGLAGGTTYEQYF
12,NA,TRBV10-1,TRBJ2-7,NA,TGCGCCAGCAGTGCTAGCGACTACGAGCAGTACTTC,CASSASDYEQYF
15,NA,TRBV5-1,TRBJ1-6,NA,TGCGCCAGCAGCTCGGAGACAGCAAGCAATTCACCCCTCCACTTT,CASSSETASNSPLHF
14,NA,TRBV9,TRBJ2-2,TRBD1,TGTGCCAGCAGCCAGGACAGGGGATCCGGGGAGCTGTTTTTT,CASSQDRGSGELFF
15,once,TRBV20-1,TRBJ1-2,NA,TGCAGTGCTAGTCAGGGCCAGAGTAATAACTATGGCTACACCTTC,CSASQGQSNNYGYTF
17,NA,TRBV27,TRBJ2-6,TRBD1,TGTGCCAGCAGTCCCGGGACAGGGAACGCTGGGGCCAACGTCCTGACTTTC,CASSPGTGNAGANVLTF
15,NA,TRBV4-2,TRBJ1-5,TRBD1,TGTGCCAGCAGCCAAGCAACAGGGGGCAATCAGCCCCAGCATTTT,CASSQATGGNQPQHF
12,once,TRBV12-3/TRBV12-4,TRBJ1-5,TRBD1,TGTGCCAGCAGGTACACAGGGGGGCCCCAGCATTTT,CASRYTGGPQHF
13,NA,TRBV7-2,TRBJ1-1,TRBD1,TGTGCCAGCAGCTTAGCGGGACAGGGTAAAGCTTTCTTT,CASSLAGQGKAFF
17,few,TRBV5-5,TRBJ2-7,TRBD1,TGTGCCAGCAGCCTGGGACAGGGGCGCGACAGCTCCTACGAGCAGTACTTC,CASSLGQGRDSSYEQYF
14,NA,TRBV19,TRBJ1-2,TRBD1,TGTGCCAGTAGCCCAATAGACAGGGCCTATGGCTACACCTTC,CASSPIDRAYGYTF
14,NA,TRBV11-2,TRBJ2-1,NA,TGTGCCAGCAGCTTAGACAGGCTGTACAATGAGCAGTTCTTC,CASSLDRLYNEQFF
16,once,TRBV24-1,TRBJ2-1,TRBD2,TGTGCCACCAGTGATGTACTAGCGATGACCTACAATGAGCAGTTCTTC,CATSDVLAMTYNEQFF
13,NA,TRBV3-1/TRBV3-2,TRBJ1-2,TRBD1,TGTGCCAGCAGCCTACAGGGGGCGATCGGCTACACCTTC,CASSLQGAIGYTF
15,NA,TRBV30,TRBJ1-1,NA,TGTGCCTGGAGTCCGCAGGGATCTCTCGCGACTGAAGCTTTCTTT,CAWSPQGSLATEAFF
11,NA,TRBV28,TRBJ2-7,NA,TGTGCCAGCAGGACACTGAACGAGCAGTACTTC,CASRTLNEQYF
12,NA,TRBV28,TRBJ1-1,NA,TGTGCCAGCAGTTCGTCCTACACTGAAGCTTTCTTT,CASSSSYTEAFF